This note documents a single TCR beta chain sequence. Its antigen is not identified. The authors ran a second PCR of roughly 7 to 11 cycles using a sample-barcoded 5' primer and a J-beta primer mix. TCRdb reprocessed the 5' RACE reads via MiXCR and lists one record per CDR3 protein. The table records some 1.5 million distinct CDR3 sequences, around 40% of them present only once. Drawing of peripheral blood yielded 8.5 to 10 milliliters from each donor. Researchers report isolating at least 6 million PBMCs per sample. Per sample, at least 5 micrograms of total RNA were extracted. The CDR3 has 15 residues. Germline V gene lookup returns CDR1 MNHEY and CDR2 SMNVEV (reference sequence). V shed 2 bases, J shed 7 bases, and the junction held 8 bases outside the gene matches. This sample is drawn from a study of blood T cells in healthy people across ages. Whole-study results and caveats: Compared with aged donors, long-lived donors showed fewer expanded clones, suggesting selection.

The V call is TRBV27, the J call TRBJ2-7; TRBD2 matches at 10 bases. This TCR was sampled from a woman aged 18-29 years in good health. Source material: blood. As DNA, the CDR3 is TGTGCCAGCAGTTTAGTGGGGGGACTAGCGTGTGAGCAGTACTTC. Translation gives CASSLVGGLACEQYF.